This TCR beta chain was observed in a study of CD8 T cells in ankylosing spondylitis. Study outcomes and limitations: A subset of motif variants has previously been described in the synovial fluid and blood of reactive arthritis. Relatively scarce in peripheral blood, disease-linked clones were CD8+.

Via MiXCR, TCRdb re-called the 5' RACE reads, giving one row per CDR3 protein. The table has around 340,000 distinct CDR3 sequences, roughly 14% seen once. This clonotype was counted a few times. Its specificity is unknown. The sequencing input was blood, either unsorted or a sorted T cell fraction (not recorded which). The clonotype was recovered from a male donor with ankylosing spondylitis or in good health (not recorded which).

CDR3 sequence: CASSDSGGALGYTF. CDR3 DNA sequence: TGTGCCAGCAGCGATTCAGGGGGTGCGTTGGGCTACACCTTC. The rearrangement links TRBV6-1 to TRBJ1-2; 7 bases fit TRBD1. Germline loops: CDR1 MNHNS, CDR2 SASEGT. The trim removed 6 bases at V and 8 bases at J, leaving 12 bases unmatched. This CDR3 contains 14 residues.